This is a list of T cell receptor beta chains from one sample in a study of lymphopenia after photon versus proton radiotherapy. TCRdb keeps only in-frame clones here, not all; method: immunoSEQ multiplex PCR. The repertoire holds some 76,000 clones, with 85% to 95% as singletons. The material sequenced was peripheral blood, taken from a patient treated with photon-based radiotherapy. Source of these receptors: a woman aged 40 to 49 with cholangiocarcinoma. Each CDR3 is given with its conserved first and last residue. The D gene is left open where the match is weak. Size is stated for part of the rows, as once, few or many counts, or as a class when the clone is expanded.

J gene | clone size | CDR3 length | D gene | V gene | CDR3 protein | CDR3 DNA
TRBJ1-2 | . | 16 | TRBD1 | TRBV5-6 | CASSFQSTGADYGYTF | TGTGCCAGCAGTTTTCAATCGACAGGGGCCGACTATGGCTACACCTTC
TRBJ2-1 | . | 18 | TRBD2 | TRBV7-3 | CASSLRATSGSSYNEQFF | TGTGCCAGCAGCTTAAGAGCCACTAGCGGGAGCTCCTACAATGAGCAGTTCTTC
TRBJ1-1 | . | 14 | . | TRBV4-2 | CASSELSEYTEAFF | TGTGCCAGCAGCGAACTTAGCGAATACACTGAAGCTTTCTTT
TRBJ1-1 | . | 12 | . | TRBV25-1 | CASSVGPAEAFF | TGTGCCAGCAGTGTTGGACCGGCTGAAGCTTTCTTT
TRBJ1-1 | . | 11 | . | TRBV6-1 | CATQDWTEAFF | TGTGCCACCCAGGACTGGACTGAAGCTTTCTTT
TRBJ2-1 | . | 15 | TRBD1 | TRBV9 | CASSVGGQGVDEQFF | TGTGCCAGCAGCGTAGGAGGACAGGGCGTCGATGAGCAGTTCTTC
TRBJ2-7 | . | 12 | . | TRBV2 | CASLQGSYEQYF | TGTGCCAGTCTACAGGGCTCCTACGAGCAGTACTTC
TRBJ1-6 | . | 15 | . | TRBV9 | CASAEGGSYNSPLHF | TGTGCCAGCGCCGAGGGGGGCTCCTATAATTCACCCCTCCACTTT
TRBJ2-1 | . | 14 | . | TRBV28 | CASSSSGHLAEQFF | TGTGCCAGCAGCTCCTCGGGACATCTCGCTGAGCAGTTCTTC
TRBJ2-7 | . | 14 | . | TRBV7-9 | CASSLARDSYEQYF | TGTGCCAGCAGCTTAGCGCGGGACTCCTACGAGCAGTACTTC
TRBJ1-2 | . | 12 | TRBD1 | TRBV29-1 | CSAGQGIYGYTF | TGCAGCGCCGGACAGGGGATCTACGGCTACACCTTC
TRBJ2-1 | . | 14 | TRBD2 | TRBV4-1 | CASRILAGSNEQFF | TGCGCCAGCAGGATACTAGCGGGATCCAATGAGCAGTTCTTC
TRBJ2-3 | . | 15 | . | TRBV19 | CASSARQSPPDTQYF | TGTGCCAGTAGTGCCCGACAGTCTCCCCCAGATACGCAGTATTTT
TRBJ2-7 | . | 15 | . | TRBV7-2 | CASSLVRKFSYEQYF | TGTGCCAGCAGTTTGGTAAGAAAGTTCTCCTACGAGCAGTACTTC
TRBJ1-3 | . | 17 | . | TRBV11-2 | CASSFSFGRKTGNTIYF | TGTGCCAGCAGCTTCTCGTTCGGACGGAAAACTGGAAACACCATATATTTT
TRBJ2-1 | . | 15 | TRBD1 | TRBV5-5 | CASSLGQGTSNEQFF | TGTGCCAGCAGCTTGGGACAGGGAACCTCCAATGAGCAGTTCTTC
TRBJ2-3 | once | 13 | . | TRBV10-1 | CASSESRVDTQYF | TGCGCCAGCAGTGAGTCGAGAGTAGATACGCAGTATTTT
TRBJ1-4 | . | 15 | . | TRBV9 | CASSVAQGNNEKLFF | TGTGCCAGCAGCGTAGCTCAGGGGAATAATGAAAAACTGTTTTTT
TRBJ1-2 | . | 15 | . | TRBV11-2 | CASSLEGTGYYGYTF | TGTGCCAGCAGCTTAGAAGGTACAGGGTACTATGGCTACACCTTC
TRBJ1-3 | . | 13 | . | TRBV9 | CASSAPSGNTIYF | TGTGCCAGCAGCGCTCCCTCGGGAAACACCATATATTTT
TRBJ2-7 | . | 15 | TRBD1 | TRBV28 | CASSLAGTGGYEQYF | TGTGCCAGCAGCCTCGCCGGGACAGGGGGCTACGAGCAGTACTTC
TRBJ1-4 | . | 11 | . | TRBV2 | CASSATGKLFF | TGTGCCAGCAGTGCGACCGGTAAACTGTTTTTT
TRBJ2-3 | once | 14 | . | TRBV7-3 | CASSLQGIADTQYF | TGTGCCAGCAGCTTACAGGGTATCGCAGATACGCAGTATTTT
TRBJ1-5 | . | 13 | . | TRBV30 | CACETGLDQPQHF | TGTGCCTGCGAGACAGGCCTGGATCAGCCCCAGCATTTT
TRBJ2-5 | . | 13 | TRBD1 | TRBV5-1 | CASSSGQLETQYF | TGCGCCAGCAGCTCGGGACAGTTAGAGACCCAGTACTTC
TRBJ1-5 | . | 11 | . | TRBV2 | CASSLGQPQHF | TGTGCCAGCAGTCTCGGTCAGCCCCAGCATTTT
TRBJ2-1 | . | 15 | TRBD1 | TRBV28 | CASRLGQSVYNEQFF | TGTGCCAGCAGGTTGGGACAGAGCGTCTACAATGAGCAGTTCTTC
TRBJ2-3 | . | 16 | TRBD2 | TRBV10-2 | CASRGLAGGPADTQYF | TGCGCCAGCAGGGGACTAGCGGGGGGGCCTGCAGATACGCAGTATTTT
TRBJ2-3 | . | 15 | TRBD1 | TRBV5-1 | CASSFSGTGPDTQYF | TGCGCCAGCAGCTTCTCCGGGACAGGCCCGGATACGCAGTATTTT
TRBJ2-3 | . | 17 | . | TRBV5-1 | CASSSLPQNPPTDTQYF | TGCGCCAGCAGCTCTCTCCCCCAAAATCCCCCCACAGATACGCAGTATTTT
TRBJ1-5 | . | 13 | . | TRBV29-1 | CSVQKGVNQPQHF | TGCAGCGTTCAAAAGGGGGTTAATCAGCCCCAGCATTTT
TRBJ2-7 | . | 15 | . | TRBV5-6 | CASSGLLQSSYEQYF | TGTGCCAGCAGCGGTTTACTACAGAGCTCCTACGAGCAGTACTTC
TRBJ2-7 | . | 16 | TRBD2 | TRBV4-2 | CASSPTAGAGAHEQYF | TGTGCCAGCAGCCCGACGGCAGGAGCGGGAGCGCATGAGCAGTACTTC